Listed below are T cell receptor beta chains from one sample, sequenced in a study of preoperative IRX-2 immunotherapy in early breast cancer. Using immunoSEQ multiplex PCR, the repertoire was profiled, and TCRdb retains in-frame clones only, with some absent. There are about 89,000 clones in the sample; about nine tenths occur only once, and roughly 2% lies in the top ten. The sample was tumor tissue, taken after IRX-2 immunotherapy. All receptors come from a human donor with breast cancer. Each CDR3 is given with its conserved first and last residue. D genes are given only for firm matches. Size tells how often a clone was seen (once, few, many) or the class of an expanded clone, and some rows leave it out.

j_call v_call clone_size d_call cdr3_nt cdr3_aa
TRBJ2-6 TRBV5-1 . TRBD1 TGCGCCAGCAGCTTACAGGGGCCTGGGGCCAACGTCCTGACTTTC CASSLQGPGANVLTF
TRBJ2-5 TRBV11-3 . TRBD1 TGTGCCAGCAGCTTAGTCCGACAGGGTGAGAAGACCCAGTACTTC CASSLVRQGEKTQYF
TRBJ1-3 TRBV19 . . TGTGCCAGTTCGATTGGGGGCTCCGGAAACACCATATATTTT CASSIGGSGNTIYF
TRBJ1-5 TRBV28 . TRBD1 TGTGCCAGCAGACCAGGACAGGGAGGCAATCAGCCCCAGCATTTT CASRPGQGGNQPQHF
TRBJ2-7 TRBV1 . . TGCGCCAGCAGCCAAGGGTACAGGGGTAGTTTTCCGTTGGACGAGCAGTACTTC CASSQGYRGSFPLDEQYF
TRBJ1-3 TRBV5-1 . . TGCGCCAGCAGCTTGGGGGACGACCTAACCACCATATATTTT CASSLGDDLTTIYF
TRBJ2-7 TRBV5-1 once . TGCGCCAGCAGCTCCGGTGGGGCCCAACTCTCCTACGAGCAGTACTTC CASSSGGAQLSYEQYF
TRBJ2-3 TRBV11-3 . . TGTGCCAGCAGCTCAGATCCCGGGGGCACAGATACGCAGTATTTT CASSSDPGGTDTQYF
TRBJ2-7 TRBV11-3 . TRBD2 TGTGCCAGCAGCCCCCCATTTGAGCGGGGGGGCAGCTACGAGCAGTACTTC CASSPPFERGGSYEQYF
TRBJ1-1 TRBV5-1 once . TGCGCCAGCAGCTTTACCCGGACACCTACTGAAGCTTTCTTT CASSFTRTPTEAFF
TRBJ1-6 TRBV6-8 . TRBD1 TGTGCCAGCATGACCGGGACAGGGGGCAATTCACCCCTCCACTTT CASMTGTGGNSPLHF
TRBJ1-5 TRBV6-8 . . TGTGCCAGCAGTTACCAGGGCCGCAATCAGCCCCAGCATTTT CASSYQGRNQPQHF
TRBJ2-5 TRBV18 . . TGTGCCAGCTCACCGAATAAAGAGACCCAGTACTTC CASSPNKETQYF
TRBJ1-5 TRBV7-1 . . TGTGCCAGCAGCCGGGGACCGAATCAGCCCCAGCATTTT CASSRGPNQPQHF
TRBJ2-2 TRBV5-1 . . TGCGCCAGCAGCTTGAGCATATCCACCGGGGAGCTGTTTTTT CASSLSISTGELFF
TRBJ2-5 TRBV5-1 once TRBD2 TGCGCCAGCAGCTTGGAACTAGCGGCGAAGACCCAGTACTTC CASSLELAAKTQYF
TRBJ1-2 TRBV11-3 . TRBD1 TGTGCCAGCCGGCTCATACAGGGGCCACGGTATGGCTACACCTTC CASRLIQGPRYGYTF
TRBJ1-2 TRBV7-6 . . TGTGCCAGCAGCTTATCTCTCCTAGAGTTGTCCTATGGCTACACCTTC CASSLSLLELSYGYTF
TRBJ1-1 TRBV19 . . TGTGCCAGTAGTGCCCCGGAGAGGAACACTGAAGCTTTCTTT CASSAPERNTEAFF
TRBJ1-5 TRBV6-8 once . TGTGCCAGCAGTTCGAGGGTTTCTGGCAATCAGCCCCAGCATTTT CASSSRVSGNQPQHF
TRBJ1-4 TRBV7-1 . . TGTGCCAGCAGCTACGGGGCACCTGACGAAAAACTGTTTTTT CASSYGAPDEKLFF
TRBJ1-1 TRBV18 . . TGTGCCAGCTCACCACTTTCGGTTATGAACACTGAAGCTTTCTTT CASSPLSVMNTEAFF